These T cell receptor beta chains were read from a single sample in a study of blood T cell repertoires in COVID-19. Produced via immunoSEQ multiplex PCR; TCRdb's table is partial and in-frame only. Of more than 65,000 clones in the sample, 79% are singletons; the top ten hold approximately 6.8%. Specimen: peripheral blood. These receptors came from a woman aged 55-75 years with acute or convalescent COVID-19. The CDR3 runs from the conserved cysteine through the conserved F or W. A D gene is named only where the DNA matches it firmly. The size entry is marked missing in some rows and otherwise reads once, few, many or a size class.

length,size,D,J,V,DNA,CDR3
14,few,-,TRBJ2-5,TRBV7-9,TGTGCCAGCACCCTAAGCCGACTGCAAGAGACCCAGTACTTC,CASTLSRLQETQYF
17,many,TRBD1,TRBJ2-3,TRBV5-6,TGTGCCAGCAGCACCAGGGGGCACACCAAGGCATCAGATACGCAGTATTTT,CASSTRGHTKASDTQYF
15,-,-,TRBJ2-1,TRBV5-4,TGTGCCAGCAGCCTCGGGCAGGGCCCTTACAATGAGCAGTTCTTC,CASSLGQGPYNEQFF
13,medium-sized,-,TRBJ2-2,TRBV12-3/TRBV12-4,TGTGCCAGCACAAATTCGAACACCGGGGAGCTGTTTTTT,CASTNSNTGELFF
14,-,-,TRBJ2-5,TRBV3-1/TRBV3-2,TGTGCCAGCAGCCTCGCTCAGGGATCAGAGACCCAGTACTTC,CASSLAQGSETQYF
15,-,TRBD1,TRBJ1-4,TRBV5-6,TGTGCCAGCAGCTCCACGGACAGGGCGGATGAAAAACTGTTTTTT,CASSSTDRADEKLFF
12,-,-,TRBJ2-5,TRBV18,TGTGCCAGCTCACAAGGGGGAGAGACCCAGTACTTC,CASSQGGETQYF
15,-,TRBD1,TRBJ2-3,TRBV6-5,TGTGCCTGCAATTCCGGGACAGTGAGCACAGATACGCAGTATTTT,CACNSGTVSTDTQYF
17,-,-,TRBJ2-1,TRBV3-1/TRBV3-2,TGTGCCAGCAGCCAGTTGGGAGGAAACGGCTCCTACAATGAGCAGTTCTTC,CASSQLGGNGSYNEQFF
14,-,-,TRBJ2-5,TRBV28,TGTGCCAGCAGTACGGGACTCCACCAAGAGACCCAGTACTTC,CASSTGLHQETQYF
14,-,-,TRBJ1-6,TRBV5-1,TGCGCCAGCAGCTTGGAAACAGGGAATTCACCCCTCCACTTT,CASSLETGNSPLHF
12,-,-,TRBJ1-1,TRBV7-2,TGTGCCAGCAGCAAAAGGGAGGGAGAAGCTTTCTTT,CASSKREGEAFF
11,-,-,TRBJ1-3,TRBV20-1,TGCAGTGCTTTCCTTGGAAACACCATATATTTT,CSAFLGNTIYF
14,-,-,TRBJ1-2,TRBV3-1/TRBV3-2,TGTGCCAGCAGCCAAGATTGGGCAGCTTATGGCTACACCTTC,CASSQDWAAYGYTF
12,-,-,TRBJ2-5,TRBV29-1,TGCAGCGTTGCCCAGGCACAAGAGACCCAGTACTTC,CSVAQAQETQYF
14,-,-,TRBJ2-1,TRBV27,TGTGCCAGCAGTTTGAGGGTGGGGGCCGGTGAGCAGTTCTTC,CASSLRVGAGEQFF
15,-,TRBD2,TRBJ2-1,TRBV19,TGTGCCAGTAGTACTAGCGGGGGGGCCGGCAATGAGCAGTTCTTC,CASSTSGGAGNEQFF
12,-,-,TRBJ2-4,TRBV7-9,TGTGCCAGCAGCTCCCGACAGAACATTCAGTACTTC,CASSSRQNIQYF
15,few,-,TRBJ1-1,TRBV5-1,TGCGCCAGCAGCTTTACGGGGGTTCGGGAGACTGAAGCTTTCTTT,CASSFTGVRETEAFF
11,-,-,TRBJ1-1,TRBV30,TGTGCCTGGAGTGGAGACACTGAAGCTTTCTTT,CAWSGDTEAFF
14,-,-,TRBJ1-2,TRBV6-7,TGTGCCAGCAGTTACTCAGACAGGTGGTATGGCTACACCTTC,CASSYSDRWYGYTF
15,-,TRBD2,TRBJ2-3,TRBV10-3,TGTGCCATCAGTTTGATACTAGCGGGTGGAGATACGCAGTATTTT,CAISLILAGGDTQYF
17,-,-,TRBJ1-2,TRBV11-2,TGTGCCAGCAGCTTAGAAGGAGGAGGGGCACAGAACTATGGCTACACCTTC,CASSLEGGGAQNYGYTF
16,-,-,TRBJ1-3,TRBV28,TGTGCCAGCAGCCCACAGGGTCCCGCCAGTGGAAACACCATATATTTT,CASSPQGPASGNTIYF
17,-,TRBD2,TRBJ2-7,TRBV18,TGTGCCAGCTCACCACTCGGGACTAGCAGTCACTCCTACGAGCAGTACTTC,CASSPLGTSSHSYEQYF
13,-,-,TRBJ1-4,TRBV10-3,TGTGCCACCTCTCAGGGGATCAATGAAAAACTGTTTTTT,CATSQGINEKLFF
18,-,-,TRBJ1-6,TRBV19,TGTGCCAGTAGTAATGAGGGACTCACAGCTGCACGGGGTTCACCCCTCCACTTT,CASSNEGLTAARGSPLHF
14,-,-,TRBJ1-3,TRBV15,TGTGCCACCAGCAGACGGGACTCTGGAAACACCATATATTTT,CATSRRDSGNTIYF
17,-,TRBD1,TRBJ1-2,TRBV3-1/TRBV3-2,TGTGCCAGCAGCCAAGTCCTAGGACAGGGGTGGGACTATGGCTACACCTTC,CASSQVLGQGWDYGYTF
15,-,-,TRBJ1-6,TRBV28,TGTGCCAGCAGTTCCTCCGGCAGGAATCACTCACCCCTCCACTTT,CASSSSGRNHSPLHF
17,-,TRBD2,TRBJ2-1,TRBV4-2,TGTGCCAGCAGCCAAGGGGTAGCGGGGGGGGACTACAATGAGCAGTTCTTC,CASSQGVAGGDYNEQFF
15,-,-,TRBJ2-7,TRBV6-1,TGTGCCAGCAGTGAGGACAAGGCCTTATTCTACGAGCAGTACTTC,CASSEDKALFYEQYF
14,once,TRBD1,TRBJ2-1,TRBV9,TGTGCCAGCAGCGCTGGGACAGGGCGCAATGAGCAGTTCTTC,CASSAGTGRNEQFF
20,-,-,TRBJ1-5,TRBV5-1,TGCGCCAGCAGCTTCGAAAAGGCAGGGGACCGGCGCGATCGGAATCAGCCCCAGCATTTT,CASSFEKAGDRRDRNQPQHF
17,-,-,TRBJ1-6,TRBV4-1,TGCGCCAGCAGCCAAGACGACAGAAGCTCCTATAATTCACCCCTCCACTTT,CASSQDDRSSYNSPLHF
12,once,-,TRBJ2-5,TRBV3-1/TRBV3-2,TGTGCCAGCAGCCAAGAGCGGCAGACCCAGTACTTC,CASSQERQTQYF
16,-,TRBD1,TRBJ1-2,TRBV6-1,TGTGCCAGCAGTGATTACATGCCGACAGGGAGAGATGGCTACACCTTC,CASSDYMPTGRDGYTF
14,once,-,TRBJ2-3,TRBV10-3,TGTGCCATCAGTGATTTCCAAGGACAGGATACGCAGTATTTT,CAISDFQGQDTQYF
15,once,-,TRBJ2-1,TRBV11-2,TGTGCCAGCAGCTTATCCGGGAGCTCCTACAATGAGCAGTTCTTC,CASSLSGSSYNEQFF
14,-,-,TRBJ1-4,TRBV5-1,TGCGCCAGCAGCTTGACAGGAGATAATGAAAAACTGTTTTTT,CASSLTGDNEKLFF
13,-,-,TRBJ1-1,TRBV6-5,TGTGCCAGCCAGACGGGGGTAAGGACTGAAGCTTTCTTT,CASQTGVRTEAFF
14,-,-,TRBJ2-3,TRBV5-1,TGCGCCAGCAGCTTGGGACTAGATTCAGATACGCAGTATTTT,CASSLGLDSDTQYF
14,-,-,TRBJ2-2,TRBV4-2,TGTGCCATCCAGGGATATCCGAACACCGGGGAGCTGTTTTTT,CAIQGYPNTGELFF
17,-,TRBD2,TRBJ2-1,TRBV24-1,TGTGCCACCAGTGACTCCACCGGGACTAGCGGATACAATGAGCAGTTCTTC,CATSDSTGTSGYNEQFF
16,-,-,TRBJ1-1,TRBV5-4,TGTGCCAGCAGCTTGATTTTTGGGGAGCGGAACACTGAAGCTTTCTTT,CASSLIFGERNTEAFF
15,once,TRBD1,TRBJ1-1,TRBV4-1,TGCGCCAGCAGCTCAAGACAGGGGGGGAACACTGAAGCTTTCTTT,CASSSRQGGNTEAFF
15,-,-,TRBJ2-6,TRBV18,TGTGCCAGCTCACTCGACAGAACTGGGGCCAACGTCCTGACTTTC,CASSLDRTGANVLTF
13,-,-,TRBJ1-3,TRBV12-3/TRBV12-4,TGTGCCAGCAGTTTTGACAGGGGAAACACCATATATTTT,CASSFDRGNTIYF
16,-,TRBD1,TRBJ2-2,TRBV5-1,TGCGCCAGCAGCCCCTTACCCAGGGGGAGCACCGGGGAGCTGTTTTTT,CASSPLPRGSTGELFF
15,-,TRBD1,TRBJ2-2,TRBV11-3,TGTGCCAGCAGCCGTGGACAGGGTAACACCGGGGAGCTGTTTTTT,CASSRGQGNTGELFF
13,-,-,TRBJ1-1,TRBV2,TGTGCCAGCAGCAACCCAGGGGTCACTGAAGCTTTCTTT,CASSNPGVTEAFF
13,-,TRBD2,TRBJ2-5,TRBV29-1,TGCAGCGTTGAAACTAGCGGGGGTGAGACCCAGTACTTC,CSVETSGGETQYF
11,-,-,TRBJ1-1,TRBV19,TGTGCCAGCACAGGCAACACTGAAGCTTTCTTT,CASTGNTEAFF
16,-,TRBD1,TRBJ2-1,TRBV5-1,TGCGCCAGCAGCTTGGCGGGGACAGGATCCTACAATGAGCAGTTCTTC,CASSLAGTGSYNEQFF
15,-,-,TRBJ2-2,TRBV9,TGTGCCAGCAGCGTAGGCTTTCCCAGCACCGGGGAGCTGTTTTTT,CASSVGFPSTGELFF
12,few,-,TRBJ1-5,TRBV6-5,TGTGCCAGCACTCGTGGGTCGGGGCCCCAGCATTTT,CASTRGSGPQHF
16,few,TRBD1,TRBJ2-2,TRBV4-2,TGTGCCAGCAGCCAGGACCCGGGACAGGGGTCCGGGGAGCTGTTTTTT,CASSQDPGQGSGELFF
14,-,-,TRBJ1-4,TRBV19,TGTGCCAGTAGTATTTTGGGGAGTACTGAAAAACTGTTTTTT,CASSILGSTEKLFF
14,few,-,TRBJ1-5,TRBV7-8,TGTGCCAGCAGCTTAGATCCTGCCCGCGAGCCCCAGCATTTT,CASSLDPAREPQHF